This TCR beta chain was sequenced for a study of PD-L1 blockade in urothelial cancer. Using immunoSEQ multiplex PCR, the repertoire was profiled, and TCRdb retains in-frame clones only, with some absent. This table holds 35,000 to 55,000 clones, more than 75% found once. Germline V gene lookup returns CDR1 LNHDA and CDR2 SQIVND (reference sequence). The CDR3 extends over 14 amino acids. Trimming cost V 6 bases and J 1 base, with 9 bases left between them. Time point indicated: peripheral blood 6 weeks after treatment start. The sequencing here drew on PBMCs, taken around atezolizumab (anti-PD-L1) treatment. The rearrangement uses TRBV19 and TRBJ2-2; possibly TRBD2 for D (5 bases). The receptor comes from a man aged 55 to 70 with urothelial cancer. This CDR3 is CASRRTRNTGELFF. The CDR3 nucleotides are TGTGCCAGTAGGAGAACTAGGAACACCGGGGAGCTGTTTTTT.